This T cell receptor (beta chain) was sequenced for a study of post-analysis software for immune sequencing data. For the study at large: In terms of disease course, relapsing-remitting, secondary progressive and progressive-relapsing multiple sclerosis were included.

Researchers reported that TCR beta cDNA libraries carried unique molecular identifiers. The source material, about 0.9 to 10 million T cells, gave rise to 450,000 to 550,000 cDNA molecules. One entry per CDR3 protein results from TCRdb running MiXCR on the PCR reads. The table records over 150,000 distinct CDR3 sequences, approximately 30% of them present only once. Germline CDR1 reads SGHKS; CDR2 reads YYEKEE (reference sequence). There are 16 residues in the CDR3. Notes on the study in general: Five TRBV segments occurring more often in patients than controls included TRBV5-6, TRBV5-1 and TRBV20-1. There was significantly lower normalized Chao1 diversity in multiple sclerosis patients than in controls. The F measure placed samples prepared in the same batch into strongly shared clusters.

This clonotype was counted between two and nine times. Its antigen is undetermined. V and J are TRBV5-5 and TRBJ2-5; 10 bases line up with TRBD1. The J call is uncertain, as TRBJ2-7 better fits the DNA end. Sequenced: blood. The receptor comes from a girl aged 10-17 years with multiple sclerosis. The CDR3, as DNA: TGTGCCAGCAGCCGGCAACAAGGGACAGGGGTAGGCGAGCAGTACTTC. Protein: CASSRQQGTGVGEQYF.